This TCR beta chain was sequenced in a study of CD8+CD57+ T cells in acquired aplastic anemia (dated by TCRdb to 2016 to 2019). About the full investigation: DNA extracted from sorted CD4+ and CD8+ cells had a mean of approximately 3 ug, with a range of about 0.18 to 27.4 ug. A CD8+CD57+ expansion meant a frequency higher than the mean frequency seen in healthy subjects.

Results and caveats for the whole study, not just this receptor: Around 31 CD8+ CDR3 sequences were shared between patients and controls but appeared highly expressed in patients and within their immunodominant clones. No significant difference in CD8+ Simpson's diversity was found between patients and healthy controls (P=0.060).

CDR1 and CDR2 are read off the germline V gene as SGHVS and FNYEAQ. Measured from the cysteine to the phenylalanine, the CDR3 is 16 residues long. The sequence is cut down to CDR3 DNA, 48 bases in frame from base 1. V has 6 bases trimmed and J has 2 bases trimmed; junction bases matching no gene number 5. On this clonotype: The antigen it recognizes is unknown. Per-nucleotide qualities are absent, and no much larger clonotype sits a single base away.

Patients chosen for sequencing had shown expansion of CD8+CD57+ cells by flow cytometry. Every patient had a diagnosis of severe acquired aplastic anemia based on International Study of Aplastic Anemia and Agranulocytosis and Camitta criteria. No patient had received any therapy when blood was sampled. In this study, sorted CD4+ and CD8+ T cells from the blood of healthy subjects and of severe aplastic anemia patients had their TCR repertoires deep-sequenced. Patients were enrolled under clinicaltrials.gov protocols 00001620, 01623167, 00001397, 00071045, 00081523 and 00961064 in the USA. Ficoll-Paque density gradient centrifugation was used to isolate peripheral blood mononuclear cells. CD4+ and CD8+ T cells were sorted by FACS or magnetic beads before DNA extraction. Genomic DNA was used as template for profiling of TCR beta VDJ combinations and CDR3 sequences. An Illumina HiSeq 2000 was used for TCR repertoire sequencing. In the source study's methods: TRBV/TRBJ rearrangement plots, CDR3 size and DJ length profiles, and Simpson's diversity index were used to assess repertoires. The most abundant DNA sequence in the deep sequencing data was defined as the immunodominant clone. CDR3 amino acid sequences were checked for sharing between subjects and were compared against published repertoires and the VDJdb database. TCRdb passed the public sequencing reads through fastp at Q25 and MiXCR, retaining productive beta sequences. Entries are consolidated by CDR3 protein sequence, retaining the most common genes and DNA. TCRdb's processing, not the study's, gives the V and J calls here. This sample comprises about 200,000 distinct CDR3 sequences, approximately 65% of them detected only once. Roughly three fifths of the sample is in the top ten clones.

The TCR sequence derives from a human donor with aplastic anemia. The sample consisted of sorted CD4+, CD8+, or CD8+CD57+ T cells (not recorded which) from PBMCs. The chain was built from TRBV7-6 and TRBJ2-1, with 12 bases matching TRBD2. The nucleotide sequence is given as TGTGCCAGCAGTAACGGACTAGCGGGACCCTACAATGAGCAGTTCTTC. This sequence encodes CASSNGLAGPYNEQFF.